The rows below give T cell receptor beta chains drawn from one sample of a study of tumor-infiltrating lymphocytes in primary liver carcinoma. A single record per CDR3 protein comes from TCRdb applying MiXCR to the multiplex PCR reads. The data show roughly 100,000 distinct CDR3 sequences, around 84% seen once. The sequenced material came from liver tumor tissue from sampling region 3. Receptors originate from a man in his forties or fifties with primary liver carcinoma and hepatitis B virus infection. The CDR3 runs from the conserved cysteine through the conserved F or W. D genes are given only for firm matches. Not every row has a clone size; where given, it reads once, few, many or a size class.

TRBV11-2	.	TRBJ2-1	.	TGTGCCAGCAGCTTAAATAGGGGTGGGAGGTTCTACAAAGAGCAGTTCTTC	CASSLNRGGRFYKEQFF
TRBV5-4	.	TRBJ2-1	TRBD2	TGTGCCAGCAGCCTCGCGACTAGCGGGGGGCTCTGCAATGAGCAGTTCTTC	CASSLATSGGLCNEQFF
TRBV7-2	.	TRBJ1-5	.	TGTGCCAGCAGCTTCCCCGGGGCTCAGCCCCAGCATTTT	CASSFPGAQPQHF
TRBV7-8	.	TRBJ2-7	TRBD1	TGTGTCAGCAGCTCTTATGATAGGGGGCCCTACGAGCAGTATTTC	CVSSSYDRGPYEQYF
TRBV6-5	.	TRBJ1-5	TRBD1	TGTGCCAGCACTCGACAGGGTGGAGAAGGTCAGCCCCAGCATTTT	CASTRQGGEGQPQHF
TRBV12-3/TRBV12-4	.	TRBJ2-7	TRBD1	TGTGACATCAGACATACACAACAGGGGCTCTACGAGCAGTACTTC	CDIRHTQQGLYEQYF
TRBV4-1	.	TRBJ2-7	.	TGCGCCAGCAGTCAAACCCCCGGGATAACCTACGAGCAGTACTTC	CASSQTPGITYEQYF
TRBV24-1	.	TRBJ2-7	.	TGTGCCATCACCCCGGGACGGACATACGAGCAGTACTTC	CAITPGRTYEQYF
TRBV9	.	TRBJ2-1	.	TGTGCCAGCAGCGTCGGGGGGCGGGAGAAGGGATCCTACAATGAGCAGTTCTTC	CASSVGGREKGSYNEQFF
TRBV4-1	.	TRBJ1-4	.	TGCGCCAGCAGTCCGCCGGGGACCTCGTATGAAAAACTGTTTTTT	CASSPPGTSYEKLFF
TRBV18	few	TRBJ1-1	.	TGTGCCAGCTCTTGGCAGCGGAACACTGAAGCTTTCTTT	CASSWQRNTEAFF
TRBV29-1	.	TRBJ2-3	.	TGCAGCGTTGCCCGATCCTGGACATGCACAGATACGCAGTATTTT	CSVARSWTCTDTQYF
TRBV2	.	TRBJ1-2	TRBD1	TGTGCCAGCAGTGAAGGGTCGGGACAGGTCTATGGCTACACCTTC	CASSEGSGQVYGYTF
TRBV12-3/TRBV12-4	.	TRBJ2-5	.	TGTGCCTGCAGTTTAAGCAGGGTAGAGACCCAGTACTTC	CACSLSRVETQYF
TRBV4-1	few	TRBJ2-1	.	TGCGCCAGCAGCCAAGATCCCACATGGCCGTACATTGATCAGTTCTTC	CASSQDPTWPYIDQFF
TRBV5-6	.	TRBJ2-1	.	TGTGCCAGCAGCTCGTTAGGACGGACCGGACTCGGCCAAACCAATGAGCAGTTCTTC	CASSSLGRTGLGQTNEQFF
TRBV11-1	.	TRBJ2-5	.	TGCGCCAGCAGCTCTGGCGCTCTGACCCAGCGCTTC	CASSSGALTQRF
TRBV10-3	.	TRBJ2-2	.	TGTGCCATCATTCCGGGATGTAACTTAGGCACCGGGGAGCTGTTTTTT	CAIIPGCNLGTGELFF
TRBV7-9	.	TRBJ2-5	.	TGTGCCGGCAGCCAGGAAGGGGAGAGCCAGTACTTC	CAGSQEGESQYF
TRBV10-3	.	TRBJ2-3	TRBD2	TGTGCCATCATTCCGACTAGCGGGAGGGCCAGATACGCGGTATTT	CAIIPTSGRARYAVF
TRBV10-2	.	TRBJ2-6	.	TGCGCCAGCAGCAGGTGGGAAGGAGGGGTCAACGTCCTGACTTTC	CASSRWEGGVNVLTF
TRBV7-9	many	TRBJ2-7	TRBD1	TGTGCCAGCAGCCATGACAGGGTCTACGAGCAGTACTTC	CASSHDRVYEQYF
TRBV29-1	.	TRBJ2-7	.	TGCAGCGCCATGACATCTGTGATCGACACTCCATACGAGCAGTACTTC	CSAMTSVIDTPYEQYF
TRBV6-5	many	TRBJ1-1	.	TGTGCCAGCAGTTCGCAGATTAACACTGAAGCTTTCTTT	CASSSQINTEAFF
TRBV5-1	.	TRBJ2-3	.	TGCGCCAGAAGCTTGAACGGCCGCACTAGCACAGATACGCAGTGTTTT	CARSLNGRTSTDTQCF
TRBV11-2	.	TRBJ1-1	.	TGTGCCAGTAGCTTCGGGATAGGGTATGGTGAAGCTTTCTTT	CASSFGIGYGEAFF
TRBV6-1	.	TRBJ1-6	.	TGTTCCAGCACCTCGACAGAGGGGGGCTCACCCCTCCACTTT	CSSTSTEGGSPLHF
TRBV6-6	few	TRBJ1-2	TRBD1	TGTGCCAGTAATTCCGACGACGGGACAGGCTATGGCTACACCTTC	CASNSDDGTGYGYTF
TRBV11-3	.	TRBJ2-1	.	TGTGCCAGCAGCTTCGCCGGTCCCTACAATGAGAAATTCTTC	CASSFAGPYNEKFF
TRBV2	.	TRBJ1-5	.	TGTGCCAGCCGGGACATGTATAGCAATCAGCCCCAGCTTTTT	CASRDMYSNQPQLF
TRBV12-3/TRBV12-4	.	TRBJ2-3	TRBD2	TGTGCCAGCGCCTGGGTACTAGCGGGAGTCAGCGTTACGCAGTATTTT	CASAWVLAGVSVTQYF
TRBV11-1	.	TRBJ2-3	.	TGTTTCAGCAGTCCCGGGCCAAGCACTGATACGCAGTATTTT	CFSSPGPSTDTQYF
TRBV5-6	.	TRBJ2-5	TRBD1	TGTGTCAGCAGCATGGGGAACAGGGGGCGGGGAGAGATCCAGTACTTC	CVSSMGNRGRGEIQYF
TRBV5-5	.	TRBJ2-3	.	TGTGCCAGCAGGACCCTAAGCGTGAGGGGAATAGATACGCAGTATTTT	CASRTLSVRGIDTQYF
TRBV24-1	many	TRBJ2-7	TRBD2	TGTGCCACCAGTGACTCAACTAGCGGGAGCTACGAGCAGTACTTC	CATSDSTSGSYEQYF
TRBV11-2	.	TRBJ2-7	.	TGTCCGAGCAGCTTACGATGGACTGGGGAAAACGAGCAGTACTTC	CPSSLRWTGENEQYF
TRBV7-8	.	TRBJ2-3	.	TGTGCCAACAGCTCCAACCCCCTCCGGGACCCCCGGCCAACAGATACGCAGTGTTTT	CANSSNPLRDPRPTDTQCF
TRBV7-3	.	TRBJ2-6	TRBD2	TGTGTCAGGAGCTCATCCGGGACTAGCGGGAGTATCGCTGGGGCCAACATCCTGACTTTC	CVRSSSGTSGSIAGANILTF
TRBV5-4	.	TRBJ2-2	.	.	CASVLGATPPGSCFF
TRBV29-1	medium-sized	TRBJ1-6	.	TGCAGCGTTGGGGACGGGACAAATTCACCCCTCCACTTT	CSVGDGTNSPLHF
TRBV5-1	.	TRBJ1-2	.	TGCGCCAACAGCGATAGGGTGGACTATGGCTACACCTTC	CANSDRVDYGYTF
TRBV28	many	TRBJ2-1	TRBD2	TGTGCCAGCAGCTGGACTAGCCCCAATGAGCAGTTCTTC	CASSWTSPNEQFF
TRBV29-1	.	TRBJ1-1	.	TGCAACGTTGAAGGGGACTGGGGGATGAACACTGAAGCTTTCTTT	CNVEGDWGMNTEAFF
TRBV11-3	.	TRBJ2-7	TRBD1	TGTGTCACTAGACAGGGGGTGACTTCCTACGAGCAGTACTTT	CVTRQGVTSYEQYF
TRBV12-3/TRBV12-4	.	TRBJ2-3	TRBD2	TGTGTCAGTAGTCCTAGCGGGTCTACAGATACGCAGTATTTT	CVSSPSGSTDTQYF
TRBV29-1	.	TRBJ1-2	.	TGCAGCGTTGACTGGGGGGGCCTAAATGGTTACACCTTC	CSVDWGGLNGYTF
TRBV6-2/TRBV6-3	.	TRBJ2-7	TRBD1	TGTGCCAACTGCCTCCGGGACAGGGCCCACGAGCAATACTTC	CANCLRDRAHEQYF
TRBV7-9	.	TRBJ2-1	TRBD2	TGTGGCAGCAGCACCTCACACGGGACTAGCGGATACTCCTACAATGAGCTGTTCTTC	CGSSTSHGTSGYSYNELFF
TRBV6-5	.	TRBJ2-2	.	TGTGCCAGCAGTTCACAGACAGGAGACACCGGGGAGCTGTTTTTT	CASSSQTGDTGELFF
TRBV29-1	.	TRBJ2-1	.	TGCAGCGTTAAGGGACTCCCCATTTTCAATGAGCGGTTCTTC	CSVKGLPIFNERFF
TRBV28	.	TRBJ2-1	TRBD2	TGTGCCAGCAGCGGACTAGCGGGAGGTCTTGTGGATGGGCACTTCTTC	CASSGLAGGLVDGHFF
TRBV6-1	.	TRBJ1-5	.	TGTGCCAGCAGTGGAAGGCCGGGGTTGACCAATCAGCCCCAGCATTTT	CASSGRPGLTNQPQHF
TRBV28	once	TRBJ2-7	.	TGTGCCAGCAGTAGGGGGAGCAGCCTTTACGAGCAATACTTC	CASSRGSSLYEQYF
TRBV12-3/TRBV12-4	.	TRBJ2-1	TRBD1	TGTGCCAGTAGTCTCAGGACAGGGGCGCCCTACAATGAGCAGTTCTTC	CASSLRTGAPYNEQFF
TRBV29-1	.	TRBJ2-1	TRBD1	TGCAGCGGGACAGGGACAGGGGATGTCGGTGGGCAGTTCTTC	CSGTGTGDVGGQFF